This TCR beta chain is drawn from a study of glioma-infiltrating T cells. This clonotype came up many times. Its antigen is not identified. Study observations and caveats: CDR3 overlap between tissue and blood was very small. Non-neoplastic patients had below-expected tissue-blood divergence, while all gliomas exceeded expectation.

This CDR3 has 13 residues. Between the trimmed V and J ends, which lost 8 bases and 4 bases, there was a span of 14 bases. The germline V gene encodes CDR1 MNHEY and CDR2 SVGEGT. TCR alpha and beta CDR3 regions were amplified from RNA using iRepertoire nested multiplex PCR. Tissue mRNA or PBMC total RNA, roughly 90-400 ng, went into one-step reverse transcription and amplification. Each CDR3 protein is one row after TCRdb ran MiXCR on the multiplex PCR reads. The sample yields some 190,000 distinct CDR3 sequences, more than 25% seen once. V usage is TRBV6-2 or TRBV6-3 and J usage is TRBJ2-5; no clear D. The source is a human donor with low-grade glioma or glioblastoma, undergoing nonglioma brain surgery, or in good health (not recorded which). Sequences were obtained from glioma tissue, nonneoplastic brain tissue, or PBMCs (not recorded which). The CDR3: CASARRSGETQYF. In nucleotides, the CDR3 is TGTGCCAGCGCGCGGCGCTCTGGAGAGACCCAGTACTTC.